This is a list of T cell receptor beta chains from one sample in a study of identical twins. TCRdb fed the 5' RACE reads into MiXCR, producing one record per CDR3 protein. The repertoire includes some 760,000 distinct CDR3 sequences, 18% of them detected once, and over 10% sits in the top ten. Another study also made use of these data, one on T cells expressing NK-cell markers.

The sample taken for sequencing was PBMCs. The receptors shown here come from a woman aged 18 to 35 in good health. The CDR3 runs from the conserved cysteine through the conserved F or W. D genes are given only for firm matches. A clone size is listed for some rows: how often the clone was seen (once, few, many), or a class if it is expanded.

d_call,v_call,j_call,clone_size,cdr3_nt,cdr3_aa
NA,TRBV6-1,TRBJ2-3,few,TGTGCCAGCAGCCGCGGGGAACCTAGCACAGATACGCAGTATTTT,CASSRGEPSTDTQYF
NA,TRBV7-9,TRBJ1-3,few,TGTGCCAGCAGCTTAGCCGGACAGTCTGGAAACACCATATATTTT,CASSLAGQSGNTIYF
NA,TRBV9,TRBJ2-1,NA,TGTGCCAGCAGCCTACTACTAGTCTCCTACAATGAGCAGTTCTTC,CASSLLLVSYNEQFF
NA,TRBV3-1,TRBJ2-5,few,TGTGCCAGCAGCCAAAGAACACAGACCCAGTACTTC,CASSQRTQTQYF
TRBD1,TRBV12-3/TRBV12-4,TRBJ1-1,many,TGTGCCAGCAGTACCCGGGACAGGGACACTGAAGCTTTCTTT,CASSTRDRDTEAFF
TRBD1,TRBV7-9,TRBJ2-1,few,TGTGCCAGCAGAGCGACAGGGGTTAATGAGCAGTTCTTC,CASRATGVNEQFF
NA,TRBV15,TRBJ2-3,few,TGTGCCACCAGATTTGTCCACGGCACAGATACGCAGTATTTT,CATRFVHGTDTQYF
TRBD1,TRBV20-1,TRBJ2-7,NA,TGCAGTGCAAGGACAGGGGGCACGAACGAGCAGTACTTC,CSARTGGTNEQYF
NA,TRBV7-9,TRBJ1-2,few,TGTGCCAGCAGCGTAGGACAGTTCTATGGCTACACCTTC,CASSVGQFYGYTF
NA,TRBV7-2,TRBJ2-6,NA,TGTGCCAGCAGCTTAAATCAGGGGACCAACGTCCTGACTTTC,CASSLNQGTNVLTF
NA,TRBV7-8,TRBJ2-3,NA,TGTGCCAGCACCCCCGCCACCTACACAGATACGCAGTATTTT,CASTPATYTDTQYF
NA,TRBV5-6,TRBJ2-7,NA,TGTGCCAGCAACCGGGGGTGGCAGTTTTCCTACGAGCAGTACTTC,CASNRGWQFSYEQYF
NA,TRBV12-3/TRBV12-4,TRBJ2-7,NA,TGTGCCAGCAGTTTTCAGTTCGAGCAGTACTTC,CASSFQFEQYF
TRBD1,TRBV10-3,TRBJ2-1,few,TGTGCCATCAGTGAGAGGGGACAGGGGAGCGGTGAGCAGTTCTTC,CAISERGQGSGEQFF
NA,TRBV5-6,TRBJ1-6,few,TGTGCCAGCAGCTTGCGGGAGGCGAGATCACCCCTCCACTTT,CASSLREARSPLHF
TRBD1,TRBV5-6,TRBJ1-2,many,TGTGCCAGCAGCGAGACAGGGATTGGCTATGGCTACACCTTC,CASSETGIGYGYTF
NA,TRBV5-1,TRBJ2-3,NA,TGCGCCAGCAGCTTGGGGGCCAGGGTAAGGACAGATACGCAGTATTTT,CASSLGARVRTDTQYF
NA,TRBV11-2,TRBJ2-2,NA,TGTGCCAGCAGCTTAGGGGGAGGTAACGGGGAGCTGTTTTTT,CASSLGGGNGELFF
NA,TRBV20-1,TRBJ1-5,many,TGCAGTGCTAGTGCGGGGGGAAATCAGCCCCAGCATTTT,CSASAGGNQPQHF
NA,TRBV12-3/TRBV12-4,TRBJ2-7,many,TGTGCCAGCAGTTTAGGACAGCTCTACGAGCAGTACTTC,CASSLGQLYEQYF
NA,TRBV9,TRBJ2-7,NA,TGTGCCAGCAGCGTACGGTCGGGGCTCTCCTACGAGCAGTACTTC,CASSVRSGLSYEQYF
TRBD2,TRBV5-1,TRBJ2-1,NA,TGCGCCAGCAGCTTTACTAGCGGGGTCGGCTACAATGAGCAGTTCTTC,CASSFTSGVGYNEQFF